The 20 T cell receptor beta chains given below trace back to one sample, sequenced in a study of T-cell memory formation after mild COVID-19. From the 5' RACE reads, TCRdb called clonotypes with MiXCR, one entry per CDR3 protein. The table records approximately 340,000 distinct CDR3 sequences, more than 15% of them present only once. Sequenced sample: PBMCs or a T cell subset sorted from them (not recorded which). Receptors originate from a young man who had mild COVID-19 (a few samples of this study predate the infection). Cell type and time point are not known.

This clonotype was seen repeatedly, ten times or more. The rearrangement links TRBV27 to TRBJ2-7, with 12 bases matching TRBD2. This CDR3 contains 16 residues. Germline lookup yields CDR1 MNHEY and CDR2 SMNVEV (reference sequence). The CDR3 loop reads CASSPRGLAGPYKQYV. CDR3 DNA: TGTGCCAGCAGTCCGCGGGGACTAGCGGGCCCCTACAAGCAGTACGTC.

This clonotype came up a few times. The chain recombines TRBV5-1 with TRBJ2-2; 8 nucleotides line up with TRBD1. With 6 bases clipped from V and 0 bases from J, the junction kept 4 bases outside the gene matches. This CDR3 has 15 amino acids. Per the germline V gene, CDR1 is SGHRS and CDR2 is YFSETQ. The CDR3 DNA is TGCGCCAGCACCCGGACAGGGACGAACACCGGGGAGCTGTTTTTT. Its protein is CASTRTGTNTGELFF.

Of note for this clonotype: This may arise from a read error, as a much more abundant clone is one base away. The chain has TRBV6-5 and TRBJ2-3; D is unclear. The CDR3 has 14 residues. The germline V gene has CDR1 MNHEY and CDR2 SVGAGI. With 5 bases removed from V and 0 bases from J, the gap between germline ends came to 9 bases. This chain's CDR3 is CASSPTQSTDTQYF. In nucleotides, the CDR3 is TGTGCCAGCAGTCCGACACAAAGCACAGATACGCAGTATTTT.

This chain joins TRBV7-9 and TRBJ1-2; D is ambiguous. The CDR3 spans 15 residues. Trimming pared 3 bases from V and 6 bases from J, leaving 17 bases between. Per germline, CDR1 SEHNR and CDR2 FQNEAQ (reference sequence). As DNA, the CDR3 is TGTGCCAGCAGCTTTCTCACAGCCGGGAGCGATGGCTACACCTTC. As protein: CASSFLTAGSDGYTF.

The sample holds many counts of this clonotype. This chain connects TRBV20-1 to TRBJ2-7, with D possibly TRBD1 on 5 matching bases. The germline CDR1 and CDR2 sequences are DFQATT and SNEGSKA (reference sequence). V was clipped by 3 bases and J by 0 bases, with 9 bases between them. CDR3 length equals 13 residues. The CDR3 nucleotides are TGCAGTGCTAGCAGGGATAACTCCTACGAGCAGTACGTC. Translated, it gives CSASRDNSYEQYV.

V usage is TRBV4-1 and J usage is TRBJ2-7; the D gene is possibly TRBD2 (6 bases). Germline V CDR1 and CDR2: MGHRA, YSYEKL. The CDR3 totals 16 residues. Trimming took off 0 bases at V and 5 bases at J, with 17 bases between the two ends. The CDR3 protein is CASSQDFWAGNDEQYF. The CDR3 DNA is TGCGCCAGCAGCCAAGACTTCTGGGCGGGGAACGACGAGCAGTACTTC.

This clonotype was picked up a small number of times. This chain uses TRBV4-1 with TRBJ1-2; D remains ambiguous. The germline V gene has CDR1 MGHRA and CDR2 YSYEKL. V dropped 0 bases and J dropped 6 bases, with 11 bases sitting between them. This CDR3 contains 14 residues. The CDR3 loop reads CASSQERDDNGYTF. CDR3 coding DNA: TGCGCCAGCAGCCAAGAAAGGGATGATAATGGCTACACCTTC.

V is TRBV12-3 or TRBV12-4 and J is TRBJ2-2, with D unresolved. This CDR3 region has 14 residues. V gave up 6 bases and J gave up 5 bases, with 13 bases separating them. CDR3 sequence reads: CASRPAFPTGELFF. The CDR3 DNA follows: TGTGCCAGCAGACCAGCGTTTCCTACCGGGGAGCTGTTTTTT.

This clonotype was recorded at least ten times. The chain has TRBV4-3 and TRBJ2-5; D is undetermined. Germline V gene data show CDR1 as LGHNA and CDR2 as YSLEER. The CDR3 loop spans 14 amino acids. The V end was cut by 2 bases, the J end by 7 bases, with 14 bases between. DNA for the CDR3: TGCGCCAGCAGCCAATTAGTTAGGACGGGGACCCAGTACTTC. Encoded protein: CASSQLVRTGTQYF.

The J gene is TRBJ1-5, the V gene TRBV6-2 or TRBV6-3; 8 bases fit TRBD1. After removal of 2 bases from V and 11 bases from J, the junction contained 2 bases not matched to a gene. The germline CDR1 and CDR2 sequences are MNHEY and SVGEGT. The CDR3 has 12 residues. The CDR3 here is CASSYRDRSQHF. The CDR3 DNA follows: TGTGCCAGCAGTTACCGGGACAGGTCCCAGCATTTT.

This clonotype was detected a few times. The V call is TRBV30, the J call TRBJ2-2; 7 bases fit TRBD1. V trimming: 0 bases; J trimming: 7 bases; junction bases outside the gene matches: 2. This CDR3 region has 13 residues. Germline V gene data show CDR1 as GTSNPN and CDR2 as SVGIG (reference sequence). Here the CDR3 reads CAWSVRGHGELFF. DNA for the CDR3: TGTGCCTGGAGTGTGAGGGGGCACGGGGAGCTGTTTTTT.

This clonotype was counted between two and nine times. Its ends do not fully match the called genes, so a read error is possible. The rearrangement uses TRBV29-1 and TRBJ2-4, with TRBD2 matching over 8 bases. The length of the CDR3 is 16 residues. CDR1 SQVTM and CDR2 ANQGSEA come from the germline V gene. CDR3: CSVDKAGGAAQNIQYF. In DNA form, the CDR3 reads TGCAGCGTTGATAAGGCGGGGGGCGCAGCCCAAAACATTCAGTACTTC.

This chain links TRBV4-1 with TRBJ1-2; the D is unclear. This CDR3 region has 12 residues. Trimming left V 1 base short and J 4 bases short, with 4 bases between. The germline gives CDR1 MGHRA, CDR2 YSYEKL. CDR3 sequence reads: CASSQGTYGYTF. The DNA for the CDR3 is TGCGCCAGCAGCCAAGGGACCTATGGCTACACCTTC.

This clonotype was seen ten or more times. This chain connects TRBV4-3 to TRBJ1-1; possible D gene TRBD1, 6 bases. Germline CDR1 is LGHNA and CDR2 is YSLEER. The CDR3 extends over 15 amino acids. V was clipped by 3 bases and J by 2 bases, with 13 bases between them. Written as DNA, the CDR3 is TGCGCCAGCAGCCAGGACCCGACAGGTAACACTGAAGCTTTCTTT. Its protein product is CASSQDPTGNTEAFF.

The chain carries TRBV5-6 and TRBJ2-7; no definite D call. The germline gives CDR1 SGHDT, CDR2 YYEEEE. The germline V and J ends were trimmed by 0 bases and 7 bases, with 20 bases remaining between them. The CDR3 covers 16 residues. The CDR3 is CASSLEGAPRVWEQYF. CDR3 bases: TGTGCCAGCAGCTTGGAAGGAGCGCCTAGGGTCTGGGAGCAGTACTTC.

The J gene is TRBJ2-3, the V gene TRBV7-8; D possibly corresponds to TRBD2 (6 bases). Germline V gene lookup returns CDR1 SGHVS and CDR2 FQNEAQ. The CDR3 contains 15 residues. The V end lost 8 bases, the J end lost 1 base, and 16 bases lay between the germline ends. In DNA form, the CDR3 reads TGTGCCAGCTCCACCCGGGGGTCCGGCACAGATACGCAGTATTTT. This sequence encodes CASSTRGSGTDTQYF.

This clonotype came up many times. CDR3 bases: TGTGCCAGCAGCCCCGGGACAGCATTTTACGAGCAGTACTTC. Protein: CASSPGTAFYEQYF. The genes are TRBV13 and TRBJ2-7; 7 positions agree with TRBD1. The J segment lost 4 bases and the V segment lost 5 bases, leaving 8 bases of the junction unmatched. The V gene's germline CDR1 is PRHDT and CDR2 FYEKMQ (reference sequence). The CDR3 has 14 amino acids.

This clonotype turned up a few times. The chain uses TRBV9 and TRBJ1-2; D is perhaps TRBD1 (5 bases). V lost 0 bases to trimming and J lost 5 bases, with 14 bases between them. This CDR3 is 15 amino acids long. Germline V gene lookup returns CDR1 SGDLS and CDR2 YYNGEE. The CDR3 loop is CASSVAAGKGYGYTF. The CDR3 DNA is TGTGCCAGCAGCGTAGCGGCAGGGAAAGGTTATGGCTACACCTTC.

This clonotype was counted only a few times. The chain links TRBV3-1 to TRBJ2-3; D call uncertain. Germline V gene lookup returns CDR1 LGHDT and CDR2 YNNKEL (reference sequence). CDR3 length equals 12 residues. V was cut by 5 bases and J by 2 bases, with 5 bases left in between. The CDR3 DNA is TGTGCCAGCAGCTCAGTCACAGATACGCAGTATTTT. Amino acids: CASSSVTDTQYF.

The CDR3 is CASSLGETSGGNEQFF. The CDR3 region has the DNA TGCGCCAGCAGCTTGGGAGAGACTAGCGGGGGAAATGAGCAGTTCTTC. The chain couples TRBV5-1 to TRBJ2-1; 12 nucleotides align to TRBD2. The CDR3 loop spans 16 amino acids. The J segment lost 7 bases and the V segment lost 0 bases, leaving 5 bases of the junction unmatched. CDR1 is SGHRS, CDR2 YFSETQ, per germline.